The 23 T cell receptor beta chains presented below share a single source sample, sequenced in a study of circulating and synovial CD4+ cells in juvenile arthritis. Profiling relied on immunoSEQ multiplex PCR, and the TCRdb table lists in-frame clones only, not all of them. The repertoire has approximately 31,000 clones, about 96% of them found once; the top ten carry about 0.61%. The specimen was CD4+ T cells from blood. The receptors here all came from a human donor with juvenile idiopathic arthritis.

V and J are TRBV19 and TRBJ2-6; TRBD2 is a possible D gene (6 bases). CDR1 and CDR2 (germline): LNHDA, SQIVND (reference sequence). This CDR3 comprises 15 residues. The V and J ends lost 7 bases and 1 base respectively, with 11 bases between them. The CDR3 DNA reads TGTGCCAGTACTTGGAGGGCTTCTGGGGCCAACGTCCTGACTTTC. Its translation is CASTWRASGANVLTF.

The chain recombines TRBV13 with TRBJ2-2, with D uncertain. Germline values: CDR1 PRHDT, CDR2 FYEKMQ (reference sequence). Trimming left V 6 bases short and J 7 bases short, with 15 bases between. The CDR3 loop spans 14 amino acids. CDR3 nucleotide sequence: TGTGCCAGCAGGTTACTGGGTACGGGCGGGGAGCTGTTTTTT. Translation: CASRLLGTGGELFF.

This clone occurred a few times. The chain uses TRBV6-1 and TRBJ1-4, with TRBD1 matching over 11 bases. Germline-derived CDR1 and CDR2 are MNHNS and SASEGT. This CDR3 is 16 amino acids long. V shed 4 bases, J shed 7 bases, and the junction held 8 bases outside the gene matches. The CDR3 is CASSAAPGQGVEKLFF. CDR3 sequence (DNA): TGTGCCAGCAGTGCCGCTCCGGGACAGGGGGTTGAAAAACTGTTTTTT.

The V and J genes are TRBV6-4 and TRBJ1-1, with TRBD1 matching 7 bases. Germline-derived CDR1 and CDR2 are MRHNA and SNTAGT. The CDR3 totals 13 residues. V trimming: 6 bases; J trimming: 5 bases; junction bases outside the gene matches: 6. The CDR3 nucleotides read TGTGCCAGCAGCGACCAACAGGGGACTGAAGCTTTCTTT. This sequence encodes CASSDQQGTEAFF.

CDR3 coding DNA: TGTGCCAGCAGCTTAGCCCCGTCCCTGCGGGGGGCTCAGGGCGAGCAGTACTTC. It encodes CASSLAPSLRGAQGEQYF. The V gene is TRBV11-1, the J gene TRBJ2-7, with 8 bases that match TRBD2. The ends lost 0 bases at V and 6 bases at J; junction bases unmatched: 16. This CDR3 contains 18 residues. CDR1 is SGHAT and CDR2 is FQDESV in the germline V gene (reference sequence).

The rearrangement uses TRBV2 and TRBJ2-3, with 7 bases that match TRBD2. J was trimmed by 1 base and V by 6 bases; bases with no gene match: 19. CDR3 size: 19 residues. CDR1 SNHLY and CDR2 FYNNEI come from the germline V gene. CDR3 loop: CASSGAHLGGRARTDTQYF. The CDR3 nucleotides read TGTGCCAGCAGCGGAGCCCACTTGGGGGGGAGGGCCCGCACAGATACGCAGTATTTT. Combining the CDR3 with reference TRBV2 and TRBJ2-3 gives the whole variable domain EPEVTQTPSHQVTQMGQEVILRCVPISNHLYFYWYRQILGQKVEFLVSFYNNEISEKSEIFDDQFSVERPDGSNFTLKIRSTKLEDSAMYFCASSGAHLGGRARTDTQYFGPGTRLTVL.

This clone appeared a single time. This chain links TRBV7-2 with TRBJ1-3; D unclear. From germline, CDR1 is SGHTA and CDR2 FQGNSA. V lost 3 bases and J lost 2, with 11 bases in between. This CDR3 spans 15 amino acids. CDR3 residues: CASSFGSSPGNTIYF. The CDR3 region has the DNA TGTGCCAGCAGCTTTGGCAGTTCCCCTGGAAACACCATATATTTT.

The chain employs TRBV2 and TRBJ1-2; TRBD1 matches at 10 bases. V shed 8 bases, J shed 7 bases, and the junction held 4 bases outside the gene matches. The CDR3 runs to 12 residues. Germline CDR1 and CDR2: SNHLY and FYNNEI. The CDR3 DNA follows: TGTGCCAGCCGGGACAGGGGAAGTGGCTACACCTTC. This translates into CASRDRGSGYTF.

In this sample, this clone turned up once. The rearrangement links TRBV7-9 to TRBJ1-1, with 8 bases identical to TRBD1. The CDR3 covers 15 residues. The V segment lost 2 bases and the J segment 4 bases; nucleotides outside the gene matches: 6. Germline V gives CDR1 SEHNR, CDR2 FQNEAQ (reference sequence). This CDR3 is CASSLLQGAGTEAFF. CDR3 nucleotide sequence: TGTGCCAGCAGCTTACTGCAGGGGGCAGGCACTGAAGCTTTCTTT.

V usage is TRBV19 and J usage is TRBJ2-7, with a tentative D call TRBD1 (5 bases). The ends were cut back, 3 bases at V and 2 bases at J, with 11 bases in the middle. CDR3 length equals 14 residues. Germline assignment: CDR1 LNHDA and CDR2 SQIVND (reference sequence). The CDR3 reads CASSIRQGAYEQYF. As DNA, the CDR3 is TGTGCCAGTAGTATTCGGCAGGGTGCCTACGAGCAGTACTTC.

The chain combines TRBV4-1 with TRBJ2-7; 9 nucleotides line up with TRBD1. This CDR3 is built from 15 residues. J was trimmed by 1 base and V by 4 bases; bases with no gene match: 5. From germline, CDR1 is MGHRA and CDR2 YSYEKL. CDR3: CASSPRDRASYEQYF. The CDR3 DNA sequence: TGCGCCAGCAGCCCCCGGGACAGGGCGTCCTACGAGCAGTACTTC.

The rearrangement uses TRBV9 and TRBJ2-7, with D perhaps TRBD1 (5 bases). Germline V gene data show CDR1 as SGDLS and CDR2 as YYNGEE. The V end was cut by 0 bases, the J end by 6 bases, with 7 bases between. The CDR3 totals 12 residues. CDR3 sequence: CASSVDQGEQYF. For the CDR3, the DNA is TGTGCCAGCAGCGTAGATCAGGGCGAGCAGTACTTC.

This clone was recorded only once. The V and J genes are TRBV10-3 and TRBJ1-1, with 9 positions matching TRBD1. The length of the CDR3 is 17 residues. Germline V lookup: CDR1 ENHRY, CDR2 SYGVKD. The V and J ends lost 4 bases and 3 bases, in that order; junction bases with no gene match: 12. CDR3 sequence (DNA): TGTGCCATCAGTGGTTCCGGGACAGGGATCGGAGACACTGAAGCTTTCTTT. It yields the protein CAISGSGTGIGDTEAFF.

This clone was counted once. The chain is built from TRBV7-8 and TRBJ2-7; 8 bases line up with TRBD2. Per the germline V gene, CDR1 is SGHVS and CDR2 is FQNEAQ. The CDR3 totals 17 residues. With 4 bases clipped from V and 8 bases from J, the junction kept 19 bases outside the gene matches. The CDR3 region has the DNA TGTGCCAGCAGCTCAAGAGCGGGGGCCCGCCAACTTACGAAGCAGTACTTC. This sequence encodes CASSSRAGARQLTKQYF.

This rearrangement joins TRBV10-1 to TRBJ2-3, with 7 bases that match TRBD2. The V gene's germline CDR1 is WNHNN and CDR2 SYGVQD (reference sequence). Trimming cost V 4 bases and J 2 bases; bases outside gene matches: 6. The CDR3 is made up of 15 amino acids. The CDR3 DNA is TGCGCCAGCAGTGGGGGGGGACCGCACACAGATACGCAGTATTTT. As protein: CASSGGGPHTDTQYF.

The V call is TRBV4-3, the J call TRBJ1-3; possible D gene TRBD1, 5 bases. Trimming stripped 0 bases from V and 0 bases from J, with 6 bases between. CDR1 is LGHNA and CDR2 is YSLEER in the germline V gene. This CDR3 contains 15 residues. CDR3 nucleotides: TGCGCCAGCAGCCAAGAAGACAGCTCTGGAAACACCATATATTTT. Translating gives CASSQEDSSGNTIYF.

The gene calls are TRBV6-1 and TRBJ1-3; tentative D call: TRBD1 (5 bases). The CDR3 contains 14 residues. V was clipped by 2 bases and J by 4 bases, with 9 bases between them. CDR1 is MNHNS, CDR2 SASEGT, per germline. CDR3 DNA: TGTGCCAGCAGTGAATCTTGGGGCGGAAACACCATATATTTT. The encoded protein is CASSESWGGNTIYF.

The V gene is TRBV5-4, the J gene TRBJ2-7; D perhaps matches TRBD1 (6 bases). The CDR3 has 14 amino acids. V lost 1 base, J lost 4 bases, and 12 bases lay in between. Germline CDR1 and CDR2: SGHNT and YYREEE (reference sequence). CDR3 sequence (DNA): TGTGCCAGCAGCTTGACAGGGAGTCCATACGAGCAGTACTTC. This gives the protein CASSLTGSPYEQYF. Filled out from reference TRBV5-4 and TRBJ2-7, the complete variable domain reads ETGVTQSPTHLIKTRGQQVTLRCSSQSGHNTVSWYQQALGQGPQFIFQYYREEENGRGNFPPRFSGLQFPNYSSELNVNALELDDSALYLCASSLTGSPYEQYFGPGTRLTVT.

In its sample, this clone was seen once. V usage is TRBV2 and J usage is TRBJ1-5, with unresolved D. The CDR3 has 13 residues. Trimming pared 8 bases from V and 3 bases from J, leaving 11 bases between. CDR1 is SNHLY and CDR2 is FYNNEI in the germline V gene. The CDR3 reads CASEAGNNQPQHF. For the CDR3, the DNA is TGTGCCAGCGAGGCGGGGAACAATCAGCCCCAGCATTTT.

The chain has TRBV10-1 and TRBJ2-1; TRBD2 matches 12 bases. This CDR3 has 14 amino acids. The J segment lost 9 bases and the V segment lost 4 bases, leaving 4 bases of the junction unmatched. Germline values: CDR1 WNHNN, CDR2 SYGVQD (reference sequence). In DNA, the CDR3 is TGCGCCAGCAGTGGGACTAGCGGGATGACTGAGCAGTTCTTC. This encodes CASSGTSGMTEQFF.

The gene calls are TRBV27 and TRBJ1-1, with D maybe TRBD1 (5 bases). Trimming took off 0 bases at V and 0 bases at J, with 11 bases between the two ends. Germline V gene sequence: CDR1 MNHEY, CDR2 SMNVEV (reference sequence). The CDR3 totals 16 residues. In nucleotides, the CDR3 is TGTGCCAGCAGTTTATCGCCGGCAGGGTTGAACACTGAAGCTTTCTTT. It encodes CASSLSPAGLNTEAFF.

The gene calls are TRBV19 and TRBJ2-5, with a tentative D call TRBD2 (5 bases). The CDR3 length is 13 residues. Germline V CDR1 and CDR2: LNHDA, SQIVND (reference sequence). The ends were cut back, 10 bases at V and 3 bases at J, with 15 bases in the middle. CDR3 region: CATAGNGKETQYF. In nucleotides, the CDR3 is TGTGCCACCGCGGGCAACGGGAAAGAGACCCAGTACTTC.

V and J are TRBV10-3 and TRBJ2-5, with D uncertain. The J call may not be correct, given that the DNA end is closer to TRBJ2-7. CDR1 is ENHRY, CDR2 SYGVKD, per germline. CDR3 length: 13 amino acids. The CDR3 reads CAISARISYEQYF. The CDR3 coding sequence is TGTGCCATCAGTGCGAGGATATCCTACGAGCAGTACTTC.